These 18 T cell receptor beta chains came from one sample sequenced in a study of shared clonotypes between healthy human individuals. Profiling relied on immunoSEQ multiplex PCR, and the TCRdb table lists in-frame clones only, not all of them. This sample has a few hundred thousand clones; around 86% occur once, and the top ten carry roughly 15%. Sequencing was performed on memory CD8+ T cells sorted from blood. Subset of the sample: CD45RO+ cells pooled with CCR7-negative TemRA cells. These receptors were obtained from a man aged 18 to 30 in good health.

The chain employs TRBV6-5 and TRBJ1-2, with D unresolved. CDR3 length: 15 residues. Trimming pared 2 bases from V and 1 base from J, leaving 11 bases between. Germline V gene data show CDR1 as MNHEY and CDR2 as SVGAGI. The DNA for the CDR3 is TGTGCCAGCAGTTACCATGGGGAGGGTAACTATGGCTACACCTTC. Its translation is CASSYHGEGNYGYTF.

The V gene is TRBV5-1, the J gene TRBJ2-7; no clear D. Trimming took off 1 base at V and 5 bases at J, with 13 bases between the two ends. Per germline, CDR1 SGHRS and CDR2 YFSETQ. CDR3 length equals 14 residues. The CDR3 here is CASSLQELSHEQYF. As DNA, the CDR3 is TGCGCCAGCAGCTTGCAGGAATTGAGTCACGAGCAGTACTTC. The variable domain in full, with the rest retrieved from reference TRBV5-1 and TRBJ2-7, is KAGVTQTPRYLIKTRGQQVTLSCSPISGHRSVSWYQQTPGQGLQFLFEYFSETQRNKGNFPGRFSGRQFSNSRSEMNVSTLELGDSALYLCASSLQELSHEQYFGPGTRLTVT.

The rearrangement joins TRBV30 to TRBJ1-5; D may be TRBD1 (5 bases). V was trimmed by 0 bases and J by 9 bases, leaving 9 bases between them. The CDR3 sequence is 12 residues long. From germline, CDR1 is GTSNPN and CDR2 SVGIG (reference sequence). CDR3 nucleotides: TGTGCCTGGAGTGTAAGCGGGGGGCCCCAGCATTTT. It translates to CAWSVSGGPQHF.

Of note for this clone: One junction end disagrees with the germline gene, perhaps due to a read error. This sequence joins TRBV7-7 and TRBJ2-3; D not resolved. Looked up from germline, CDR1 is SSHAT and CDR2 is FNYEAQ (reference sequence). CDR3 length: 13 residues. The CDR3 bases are TGTGCTAGCAGTTCCTCAGTCGCAGATACGCAGTATTTT. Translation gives CASSSSVADTQYF.

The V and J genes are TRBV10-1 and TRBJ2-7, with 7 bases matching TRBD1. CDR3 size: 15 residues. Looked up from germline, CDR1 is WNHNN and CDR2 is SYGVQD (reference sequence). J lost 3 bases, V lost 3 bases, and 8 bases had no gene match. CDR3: CASSDDREINYEQYF. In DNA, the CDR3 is TGCGCCAGCAGTGACGACAGGGAGATTAACTACGAGCAGTACTTC.

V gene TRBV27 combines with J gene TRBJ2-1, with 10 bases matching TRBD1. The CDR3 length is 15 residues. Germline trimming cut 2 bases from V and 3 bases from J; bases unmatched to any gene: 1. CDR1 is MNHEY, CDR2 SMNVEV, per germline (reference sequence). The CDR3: CASSLGTGDYNEQFF. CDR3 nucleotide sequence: TGTGCCAGCAGTTTAGGGACAGGGGACTACAATGAGCAGTTCTTC.

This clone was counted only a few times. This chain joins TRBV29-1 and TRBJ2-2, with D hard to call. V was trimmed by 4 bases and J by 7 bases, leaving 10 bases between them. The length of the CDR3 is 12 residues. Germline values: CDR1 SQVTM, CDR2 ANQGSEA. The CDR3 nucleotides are TGCAGCGTTGGAACGGGTTTCGGGGAGCTGTTTTTT. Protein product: CSVGTGFGELFF.

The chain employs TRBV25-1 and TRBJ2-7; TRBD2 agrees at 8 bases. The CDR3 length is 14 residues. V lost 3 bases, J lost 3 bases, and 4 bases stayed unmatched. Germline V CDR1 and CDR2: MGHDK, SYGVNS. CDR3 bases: TGTGCCAGCAGTGACCCGGGGACTAGCTACGAGCAGTACTTC. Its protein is CASSDPGTSYEQYF.

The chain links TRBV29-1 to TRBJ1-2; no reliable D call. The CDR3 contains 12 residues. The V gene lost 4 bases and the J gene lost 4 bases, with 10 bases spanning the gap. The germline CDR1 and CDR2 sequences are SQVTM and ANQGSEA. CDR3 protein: CSVGGRIYGYTF. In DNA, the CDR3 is TGCAGCGTTGGAGGACGGATCTATGGCTACACCTTC.

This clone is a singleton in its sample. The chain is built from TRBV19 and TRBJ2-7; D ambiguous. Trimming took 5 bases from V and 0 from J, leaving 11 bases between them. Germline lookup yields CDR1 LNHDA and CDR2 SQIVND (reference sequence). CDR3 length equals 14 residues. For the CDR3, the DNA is TGTGCCAGTAGTCCTCAAACCAGCTCCTACGAGCAGTACTTC. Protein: CASSPQTSSYEQYF.

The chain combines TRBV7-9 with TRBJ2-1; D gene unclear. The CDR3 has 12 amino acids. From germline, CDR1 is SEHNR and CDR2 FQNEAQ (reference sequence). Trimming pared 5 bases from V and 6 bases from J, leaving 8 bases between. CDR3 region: CASSPPLNEQFF. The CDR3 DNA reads TGTGCCAGCAGCCCCCCCCTCAATGAGCAGTTCTTC.

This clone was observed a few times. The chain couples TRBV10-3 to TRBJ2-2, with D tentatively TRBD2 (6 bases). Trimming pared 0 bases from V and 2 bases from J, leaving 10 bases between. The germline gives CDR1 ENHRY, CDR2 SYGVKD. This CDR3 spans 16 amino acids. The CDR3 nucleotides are TGTGCCATCAGTGAGTCTGGAGGGGCCAACACCGGGGAGCTGTTTTTT. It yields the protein CAISESGGANTGELFF.

The CDR3 is CASRRGGSYEQYF. CDR3 in DNA: TGTGCCAGCAGGCGCGGCGGATCCTACGAGCAGTACTTC. This chain joins TRBV11-2 and TRBJ2-7; no clear D gene. CDR1 SGHAT and CDR2 FQNNGV come from the germline V gene. The V end was cut by 6 bases, the J end by 1 base, with 10 bases between. The length of the CDR3 is 13 residues. The whole variable domain, remainder taken from reference TRBV11-2 and TRBJ2-7, is EAGVAQSPRYKIIEKRQSVAFWCNPISGHATLYWYQQILGQGPKLLIQFQNNGVVDDSQLPKDRFSAERLKGVDSTLKIQPAKLEDSAVYLCASRRGGSYEQYFGPGTRLTVT.

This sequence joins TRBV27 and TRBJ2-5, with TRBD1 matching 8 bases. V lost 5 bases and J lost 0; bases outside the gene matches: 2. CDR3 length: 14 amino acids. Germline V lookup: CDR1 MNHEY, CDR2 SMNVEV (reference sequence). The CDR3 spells CASSPDRDQETQYF. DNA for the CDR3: TGTGCCAGCAGTCCGGACAGGGACCAAGAGACCCAGTACTTC.

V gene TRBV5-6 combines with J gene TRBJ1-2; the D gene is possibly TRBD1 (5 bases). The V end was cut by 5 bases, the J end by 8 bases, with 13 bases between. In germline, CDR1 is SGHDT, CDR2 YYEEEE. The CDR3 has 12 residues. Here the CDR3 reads CASRWTTGGYTF. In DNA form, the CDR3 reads TGTGCCAGCAGGTGGACAACGGGGGGCTACACCTTC.

Here the CDR3 reads CASRGDRGLVQPQHF. CDR3 nucleotides: TGTGCCAGCAGGGGGGACAGGGGGCTAGTTCAGCCCCAGCATTTT. The chain has TRBV2 and TRBJ1-5; 12 bases fit TRBD1. There are 15 residues in the CDR3. Per germline, CDR1 SNHLY and CDR2 FYNNEI. V dropped 6 bases and J dropped 6; count of bases not matched to a gene: 6.

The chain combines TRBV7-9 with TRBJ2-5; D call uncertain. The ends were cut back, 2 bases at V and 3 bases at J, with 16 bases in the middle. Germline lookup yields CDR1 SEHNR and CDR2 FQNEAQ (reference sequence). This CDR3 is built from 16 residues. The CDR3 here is CASSLWVGSPEETQYF. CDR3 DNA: TGTGCCAGCAGCTTATGGGTGGGTAGCCCAGAAGAGACCCAGTACTTC.

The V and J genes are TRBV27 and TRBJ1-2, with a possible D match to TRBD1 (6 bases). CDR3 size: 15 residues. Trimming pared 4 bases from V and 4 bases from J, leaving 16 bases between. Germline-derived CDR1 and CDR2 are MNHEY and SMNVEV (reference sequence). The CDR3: CASSSTGQVFYGYTF. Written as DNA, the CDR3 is TGTGCCAGCAGTTCGACGGGACAAGTTTTCTATGGCTACACCTTC.